This T cell receptor beta chain was identified during a study of neurological immune-mediated disorders. Whole-study results and caveats: Because no CDR3 amino acid sequences were shared across subjects by expanded clones, private repertoires were suggested in all groups.

Concerning this clonotype itself: Its specificity is unknown. Germline and junction disagree at one end, which may indicate a read error.

This CDR3 spans 12 amino acids. Germline lookup yields CDR1 SGHDN and CDR2 FVKESK. The cDNA was generated by 5'RACE with 10-nucleotide random UMIs. TCRdb ran MiXCR on the 5' RACE reads and lists one entry per CDR3 protein. This table has roughly 32,000 distinct CDR3 sequences, roughly 15% appearing once. Specified time point: technical triplicate 2. Sequenced material: CD4+ T cells from blood. The sequence was collected from a female donor with HTLV-1-associated myelopathy (HAM/TSP). V is TRBV14 and J is TRBJ1-2; D possibly corresponds to TRBD1 (6 bases). The CDR3 nucleotides read TGTGCCAGTAGCCAAGGGGGGATCGGCTACATCTTC. Encoded protein: CASSQGGIGYIF.